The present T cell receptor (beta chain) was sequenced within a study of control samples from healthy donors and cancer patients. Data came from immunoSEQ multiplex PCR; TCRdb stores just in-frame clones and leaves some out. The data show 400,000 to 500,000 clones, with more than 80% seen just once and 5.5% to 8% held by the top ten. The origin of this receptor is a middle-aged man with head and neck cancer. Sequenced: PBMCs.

Here the CDR3 DNA reads TGCAGCGTTCGGGAGGCTAGCGGGTCGGATACGCAGTATTTT. Its translation: CSVREASGSDTQYF. The chain uses TRBV29-1 and TRBJ2-3; TRBD2 agrees at 8 bases. The V gene's germline CDR1 is SQVTM and CDR2 ANQGSEA. This CDR3 contains 14 residues. With 5 bases clipped from V and 6 bases from J, the junction kept 10 bases outside the gene matches.